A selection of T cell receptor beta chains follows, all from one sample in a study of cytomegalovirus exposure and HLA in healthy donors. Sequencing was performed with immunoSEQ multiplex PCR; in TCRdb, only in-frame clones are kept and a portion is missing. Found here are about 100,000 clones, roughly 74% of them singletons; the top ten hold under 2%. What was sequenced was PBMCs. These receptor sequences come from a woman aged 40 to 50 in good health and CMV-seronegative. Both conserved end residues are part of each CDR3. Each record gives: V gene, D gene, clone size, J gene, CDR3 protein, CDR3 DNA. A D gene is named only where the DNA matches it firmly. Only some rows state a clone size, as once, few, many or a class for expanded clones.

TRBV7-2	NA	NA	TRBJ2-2	CASSLILTGELFF	TGTGCCAGCAGTCTTATACTCACCGGGGAGCTGTTTTTT
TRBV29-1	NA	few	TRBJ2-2	CSVGEFANTGELFF	TGCAGCGTTGGGGAGTTCGCGAACACCGGGGAGCTGTTTTTT
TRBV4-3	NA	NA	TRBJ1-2	CASSLSRQVNYGYTF	TGCGCCAGCAGCCTTTCTAGACAGGTGAACTATGGCTACACCTTC
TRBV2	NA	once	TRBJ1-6	CASTNSYNSPLHF	TGTGCCAGCACAAACTCCTATAATTCACCCCTCCACTTT
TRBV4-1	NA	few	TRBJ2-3	CASSPISRESTDTQYF	TGCGCCAGCAGCCCCATCTCGAGAGAGAGCACAGATACGCAGTATTTT
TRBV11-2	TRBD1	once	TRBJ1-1	CASSLPGTGGTEAFF	TGTGCCAGCAGCTTACCCGGGACAGGGGGGACTGAAGCTTTCTTT
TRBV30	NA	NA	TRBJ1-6	CAWSPEPESYNSPLHF	TGTGCCTGGAGTCCCGAGCCGGAGTCATATAATTCACCCCTCCACTTT
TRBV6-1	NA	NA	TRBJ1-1	CASSEGSDREAFF	TGTGCCAGCAGTGAAGGGTCGGACCGGGAGGCTTTCTTT
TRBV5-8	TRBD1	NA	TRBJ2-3	CASSLKTGETDTQYF	TGTGCCAGCAGCCTTAAGACAGGGGAGACAGATACGCAGTATTTT
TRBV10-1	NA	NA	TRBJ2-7	CASSESQGYPYEQYF	TGCGCCAGCAGTGAGAGCCAGGGTTACCCCTACGAGCAGTACTTC
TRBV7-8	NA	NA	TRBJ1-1	CASSLTVRGNTEAFF	TGTGCCAGCAGCTTAACCGTAAGGGGGAACACTGAAGCTTTCTTT
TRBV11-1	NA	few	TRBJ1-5	CASSRQVQTNQPQHF	TGTGCCAGCAGCCGACAGGTCCAAACAAATCAGCCCCAGCATTTT
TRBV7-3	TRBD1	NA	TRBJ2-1	CASSLNDRGTYNEQFF	TGTGCCAGCAGCTTAAATGACAGGGGTACCTACAATGAGCAGTTCTTC
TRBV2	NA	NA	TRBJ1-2	CASSLTANYGYTF	TGTGCCAGCAGTCTGACAGCTAACTATGGCTACACCTTC
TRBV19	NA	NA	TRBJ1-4	CASSTNQGHNEKLFF	TGTGCCAGTAGTACCAACCAGGGACATAATGAAAAACTGTTTTTT
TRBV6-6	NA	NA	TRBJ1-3	CASSYATDRINTIYF	TGTGCCAGCAGTTACGCGACTGACAGGATAAACACCATATATTTT
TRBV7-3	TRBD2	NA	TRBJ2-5	CASSTGLAGGHETQYF	TGTGCCAGCAGCACCGGACTAGCGGGAGGGCACGAGACCCAGTACTTC
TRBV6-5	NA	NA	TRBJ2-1	CASSPQGGDYNEQFF	TGTGCCAGCTCCCCACAGGGCGGAGATTACAATGAGCAGTTCTTC
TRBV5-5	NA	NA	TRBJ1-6	CASSLEGEGSPLHF	TGTGCCAGCAGCTTGGAGGGGGAGGGGTCACCCCTCCACTTT
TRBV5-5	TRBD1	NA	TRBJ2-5	CASSLGGAGGETQYF	TGTGCCAGCAGCTTGGGGGGGGCAGGGGGCGAGACCCAGTACTTC
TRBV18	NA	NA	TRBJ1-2	CASSFDSPNYGYTF	TGTGCCAGCTCATTCGACAGCCCTAACTATGGCTACACCTTC
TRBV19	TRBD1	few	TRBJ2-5	CASSVPGTDQETQYF	TGTGCCAGTAGTGTCCCCGGGACAGACCAAGAGACCCAGTACTTC
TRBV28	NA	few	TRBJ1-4	CASSLFNGIGDEKLFF	TGTGCCAGCAGTTTATTCAACGGGATAGGAGATGAAAAACTGTTTTTT
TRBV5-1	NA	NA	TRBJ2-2	CASSSAVGVGNTGELFF	TGCGCCAGCAGCTCAGCGGTGGGAGTAGGGAACACCGGGGAGCTGTTTTTT
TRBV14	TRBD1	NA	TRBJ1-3	CASSLDRVGGNTIYF	TGTGCCAGCAGCCTGGACAGGGTTGGTGGAAACACCATATATTTT
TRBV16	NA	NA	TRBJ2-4	CASSQSPRGGNIQYF	TGTGCCAGCAGCCAATCGCCAAGGGGGGGGAACATTCAGTACTTC
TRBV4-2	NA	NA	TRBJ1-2	CASSQETRRAGYTF	TGTGCCAGCAGCCAAGAGACCAGGAGGGCTGGCTACACCTTC
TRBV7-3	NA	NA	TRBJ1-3	CASSPTPRGSIYF	TGTGCCAGCAGCCCGACTCCTCGGGGGTCCATATATTTT
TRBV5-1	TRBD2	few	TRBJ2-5	CASSSSGLAAGLEQYF	TGCGCCAGCAGCTCCTCCGGGCTAGCGGCCGGTTTGGAGCAGTACTTC
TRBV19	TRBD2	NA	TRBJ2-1	CASSISPGSGGKYNEQFF	TGTGCCAGTAGTATCTCTCCAGGTAGCGGGGGGAAGTACAATGAGCAGTTCTTC
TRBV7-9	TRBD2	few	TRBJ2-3	CASSPRLAPANTQYF	TGTGCCAGCAGCCCTAGACTAGCGCCAGCGAATACGCAGTATTTT
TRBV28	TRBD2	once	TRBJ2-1	CASSFLAGGHEQFF	TGTGCCAGCAGTTTTCTAGCGGGAGGGCATGAGCAGTTCTTC
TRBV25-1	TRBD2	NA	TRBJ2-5	CASSEYGVLAGPQETQYF	TGTGCCAGCAGTGAATATGGTGTACTAGCGGGGCCCCAAGAGACCCAGTACTTC
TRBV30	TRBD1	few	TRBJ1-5	CAWSVGTVNQPQHF	TGTGCCTGGAGTGTCGGGACAGTCAATCAGCCCCAGCATTTT
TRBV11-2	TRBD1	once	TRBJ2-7	CASGPGTGGYEQYF	TGTGCCAGCGGGCCCGGGACAGGGGGTTACGAGCAGTACTTC
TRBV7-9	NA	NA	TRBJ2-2	CASSSHRSPGELFF	TGTGCCAGCAGCTCACACAGATCCCCCGGGGAGCTGTTTTTT
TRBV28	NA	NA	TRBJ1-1	CASRKQGVPEAFF	TGTGCCAGCAGGAAACAGGGTGTCCCTGAAGCTTTCTTT
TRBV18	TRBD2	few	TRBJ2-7	CASSPGASGAYEQYF	TGTGCCAGCTCACCAGGGGCTAGCGGGGCCTACGAGCAGTACTTC
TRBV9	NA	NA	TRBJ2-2	CASSPTRNTGELFF	TGTGCCAGCAGTCCGACTAGAAACACCGGGGAGCTGTTTTTT
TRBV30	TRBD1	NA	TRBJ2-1	CAWSSPGTGYNEQFF	TGTGCCTGGAGTTCCCCCGGGACAGGGTACAATGAGCAGTTCTTC
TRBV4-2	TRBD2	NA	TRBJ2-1	CASSQDQSGRMDEQFF	TGTGCCAGCAGCCAAGATCAAAGCGGGAGGATGGATGAGCAGTTCTTC
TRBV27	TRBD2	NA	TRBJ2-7	CASSQWTSGGAHEQYF	TGTGCCAGCAGTCAGTGGACTAGCGGGGGGGCCCACGAGCAGTACTTC
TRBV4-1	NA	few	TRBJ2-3	CASSQDGLSGDTQYF	TGCGCCAGCAGCCAAGATGGACTTTCCGGAGATACGCAGTATTTT
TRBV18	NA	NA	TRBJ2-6	CASSPPDRANVLTF	TGTGCCAGCTCACCACCGGACAGGGCCAACGTCCTGACTTTC
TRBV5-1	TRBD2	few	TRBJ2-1	CASRLAGGTYNEQFF	TGCGCCAGCAGGCTAGCGGGGGGGACTTACAATGAGCAGTTCTTC
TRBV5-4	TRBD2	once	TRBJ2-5	CASSIAGGVWKTQYF	TGTGCCAGCAGTATAGCGGGAGGTGTTTGGAAGACCCAGTACTTC
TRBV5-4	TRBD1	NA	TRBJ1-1	CASSTPGQMNTEAFF	TGTGCCAGCAGCACCCCGGGACAGATGAACACTGAAGCTTTCTTT
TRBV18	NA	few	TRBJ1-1	CASSGTQNTEAFF	TGTGCCAGCTCCGGGACTCAGAACACTGAAGCTTTCTTT
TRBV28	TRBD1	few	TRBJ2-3	CASSSPDRRDTQYF	TGTGCCAGCAGTTCCCCGGACAGGAGGGATACGCAGTATTTT
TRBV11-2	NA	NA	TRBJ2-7	CASSLDRGSYEQYF	TGTGCCAGCAGCTTAGATCGGGGGTCCTACGAGCAGTACTTC
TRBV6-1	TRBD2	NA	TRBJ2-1	CASSETGLAYHEQFF	TGTGCCAGCAGTGAGACGGGACTAGCGTACCATGAGCAGTTCTTC
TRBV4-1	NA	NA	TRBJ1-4	CASSQDLSSNEKLFF	TGCGCCAGCAGCCAAGATTTAAGTAGTAATGAAAAACTGTTTTTT
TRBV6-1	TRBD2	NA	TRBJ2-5	CASSAIAGGGETQYF	TGTGCCAGCAGTGCAATAGCGGGAGGAGGAGAGACCCAGTACTTC
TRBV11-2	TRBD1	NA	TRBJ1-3	CASSPRPRGPSGNTIYF	TGTGCCAGCAGCCCCCGCCCCAGGGGGCCCTCTGGAAACACCATATATTTT
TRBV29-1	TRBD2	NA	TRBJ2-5	CSVVLAGVFVRQETQYF	TGCAGCGTTGTGCTAGCGGGAGTCTTTGTGCGCCAAGAGACCCAGTACTTC
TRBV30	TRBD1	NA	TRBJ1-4	CAWSRNRGRQEKLFF	TGTGCCTGGAGTAGAAACAGGGGCAGACAGGAAAAACTGTTTTTT
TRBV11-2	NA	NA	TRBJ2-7	CASSQGTSIEQYF	TGTGCCAGCAGCCAAGGGACAAGTATTGAGCAGTACTTC
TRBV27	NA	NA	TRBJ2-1	CASSSVNYYNEQFF	TGTGCCAGCAGTTCGGTTAATTACTACAATGAGCAGTTCTTC
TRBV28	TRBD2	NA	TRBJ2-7	CASSWGGESYEQYF	TGTGCCAGCAGTTGGGGGGGTGAATCCTACGAGCAGTACTTC
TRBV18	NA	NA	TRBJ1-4	CASSLAATNEKLFF	TGTGCCAGCTCACTTGCGGCAACTAATGAAAAACTGTTTTTT